Sequencing of this TCR beta chain was carried out in a study of shared clonotypes between healthy human individuals. Overall study: The study used three CD4 naive, three CD4 memory, two CD8 naive and one CD8 memory plate per donor.

Over several immunoSEQ plates, each subset's genomic DNA was distributed in even portions. Sequencing was performed with immunoSEQ multiplex PCR; in TCRdb, only in-frame clones are kept and a portion is missing. The sample has roughly 2.5 million clones, approximately 94% seen once. Sequenced input: naive CD4+ T cells sorted from blood. This sample's subset: CD45RA+ positively selected. This TCR was recovered from a man aged 18 to 29 in good health.

CDR3 DNA sequence: TGTGCCTGGAGTTACAGGGGGCTCAATCAGCCCCAGCATTTT. Its protein is CAWSYRGLNQPQHF. The chain is built from TRBV30 and TRBJ1-5; 9 bases agree with TRBD1. Germline V CDR1 and CDR2: GTSNPN, SVGIG (reference sequence). The ends lost 2 bases at V and 3 bases at J; junction bases unmatched: 2. There are 14 residues in the CDR3.